Sequencing of this T cell receptor beta chain was carried out in a study of blood T cell repertoires in COVID-19. About the study: Material from acute and convalescent COVID-19 was sourced from the United States, Italy and Spain.

CDR3 length: 15 residues. V gave up 2 bases and J gave up 7 bases; unmatched junction bases: 10. Germline CDR1 reads SGHVS; CDR2 reads FNYEAQ. Original handling: The assay estimated nucleated cells by amplifying reference gene primers. Some clones are missing from TCRdb's copy, which holds only in-frame ones; the method was immunoSEQ multiplex PCR. V, J and clone size are those of that table, while D and trimming were read from the DNA. The sample records 450,000 or so clones, roughly 90% being singletons. It was during active infection that Seattle patients were enrolled and then longitudinally followed.

The chain couples TRBV7-6 to TRBJ2-5; 7 positions agree with TRBD2. The receptor was derived from a man aged 18 to 29 with COVID-19, enrolled during active disease. The source material was peripheral blood. Written as DNA, the CDR3 is TGTGCCAGCAGCTTAATCTGGGGGGAGCGGGGGACCCAGTACTTC. It yields the protein CASSLIWGERGTQYF.